Following are 9 T cell receptor beta chains from one sample sequenced in a study of monozygotic twins with inflammatory bowel disease. TCRdb derives one entry per CDR3 protein from the 5' RACE reads, leaving out DNA. This table lists approximately 160,000 distinct CDR3 sequences. Sample: blood. The receptors were sampled from a human donor with ulcerative colitis or Crohn's disease, or a healthy co-twin of an affected twin (not recorded which).

This chain uses TRBV27 with TRBJ2-5; TCRdb outputs TRBD2, but without DNA this stays unchecked. This CDR3 has 18 amino acids. Germline V lookup: CDR1 MNHEY, CDR2 SMNVEV (reference sequence). CDR3 protein: CASSLDPPGLDDQETQYF.

The chain has TRBV30 and TRBJ2-5. CDR3 length: 14 residues. CDR1 and CDR2 from the germline V gene are GTSNPN and SVGIG (reference sequence). Here the CDR3 reads CAWSLSGVGETQYF.

V usage is TRBV11-1 and J usage is TRBJ2-4; no DNA is available, so the TRBD1 call from TCRdb remains unchecked. Germline loops: CDR1 SGHAT, CDR2 FQDESV (reference sequence). This CDR3 has 16 amino acids. Here the CDR3 reads CASSSMTGFVKNIQYF.

This chain connects TRBV19 to TRBJ2-2; the D call from TCRdb, TRBD1, cannot be confirmed without DNA. This CDR3 has 15 residues. Germline values: CDR1 LNHDA, CDR2 SQIVND (reference sequence). The CDR3 sequence is CASSNQGANTGELFF.

The chain combines TRBV12-3 or TRBV12-4 with TRBJ1-1; TCRdb reports TRBD1, a call that lacks DNA to check it against. The CDR3 runs 12 residues. The CDR3 sequence is CASSPDRAEAFF.

The chain carries TRBV20-1 and TRBJ2-1; TCRdb's assignment of TRBD2 cannot be checked, as there is no DNA. The germline V gene encodes CDR1 DFQATT and CDR2 SNEGSKA (reference sequence). This CDR3 is 15 amino acids long. The CDR3 protein is CSARDPRGSGTEQFF.

This chain links TRBV15 with TRBJ1-5; without DNA, the TCRdb call of TRBD1 cannot be checked. In germline, CDR1 is LNHNV, CDR2 YYDKDF (reference sequence). This CDR3 spans 16 amino acids. CDR3 sequence reads: CATSRKLQGIDQPQHF.

CDR3: CASSPLGGVSTYEQYF. V usage is TRBV28 and J usage is TRBJ2-7; absent DNA, TCRdb's TRBD1 call cannot be checked. This CDR3 has 16 residues. CDR1 is MDHEN and CDR2 is SYDVKM in the germline V gene.

The chain carries TRBV28 and TRBJ2-1; no DNA is available, so the TRBD2 call from TCRdb remains unchecked. This CDR3 has 16 residues. The germline V gene has CDR1 MDHEN and CDR2 SYDVKM. The CDR3 region is CASSFGEPLYDNEQFF. The variable domain in full, with the rest retrieved from reference TRBV28 and TRBJ2-1, is DVKVTQSSRYLVKRTGEKVFLECVQDMDHENMFWYRQDPGLGLRLIYFSYDVKMKEKGDIPEGYSVSREKKERFSLILESASTNQTSMYLCASSFGEPLYDNEQFFGPGTRLTVL.